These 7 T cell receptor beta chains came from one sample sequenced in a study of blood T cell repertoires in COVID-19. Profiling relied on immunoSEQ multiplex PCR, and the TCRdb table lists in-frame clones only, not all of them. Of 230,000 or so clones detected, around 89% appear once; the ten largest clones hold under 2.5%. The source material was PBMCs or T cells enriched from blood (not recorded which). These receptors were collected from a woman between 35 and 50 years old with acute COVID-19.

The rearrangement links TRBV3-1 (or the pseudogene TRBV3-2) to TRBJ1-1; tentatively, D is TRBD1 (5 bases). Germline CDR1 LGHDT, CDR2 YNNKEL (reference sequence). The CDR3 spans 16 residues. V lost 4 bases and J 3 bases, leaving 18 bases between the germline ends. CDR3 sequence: CASSPSRRVGDTEAFF. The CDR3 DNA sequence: TGTGCCAGCAGCCCATCTAGGAGGGTGGGGGACACTGAAGCTTTCTTT.

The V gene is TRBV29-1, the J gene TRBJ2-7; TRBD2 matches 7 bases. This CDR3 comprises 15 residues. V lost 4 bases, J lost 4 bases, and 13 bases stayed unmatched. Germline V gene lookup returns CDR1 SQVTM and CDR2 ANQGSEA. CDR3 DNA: TGCAGCGTTGGGCGGGGAGGGGACCTCACTTACGAGCAGTACTTC. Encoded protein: CSVGRGGDLTYEQYF.

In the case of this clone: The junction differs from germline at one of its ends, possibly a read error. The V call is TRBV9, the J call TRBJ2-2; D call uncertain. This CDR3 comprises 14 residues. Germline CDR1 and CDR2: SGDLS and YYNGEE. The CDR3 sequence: CASNVESINGELFF. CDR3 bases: TGTGCCAGCAACGTAGAGAGCATTAACGGGGAGCTGTTTTTT.

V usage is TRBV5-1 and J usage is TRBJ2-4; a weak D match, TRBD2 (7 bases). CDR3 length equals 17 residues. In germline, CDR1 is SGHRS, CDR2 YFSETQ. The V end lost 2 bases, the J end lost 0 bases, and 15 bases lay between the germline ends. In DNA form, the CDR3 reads TGCGCCAGCAGCTTCATAGGGGGGGTAGTAGCCAAAAACATTCAGTACTTC. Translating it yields CASSFIGGVVAKNIQYF. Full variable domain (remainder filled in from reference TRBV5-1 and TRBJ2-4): KAGVTQTPRYLIKTRGQQVTLSCSPISGHRSVSWYQQTPGQGLQFLFEYFSETQRNKGNFPGRFSGRQFSNSRSEMNVSTLELGDSALYLCASSFIGGVVAKNIQYFGAGTRLSVL.

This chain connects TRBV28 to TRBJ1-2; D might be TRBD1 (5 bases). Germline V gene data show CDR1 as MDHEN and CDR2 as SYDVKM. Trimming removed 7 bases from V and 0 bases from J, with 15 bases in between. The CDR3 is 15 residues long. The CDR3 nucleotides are TGTGCCAGCACCTGGGGCAGCGACGCTAACTATGGCTACACCTTC. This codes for CASTWGSDANYGYTF.

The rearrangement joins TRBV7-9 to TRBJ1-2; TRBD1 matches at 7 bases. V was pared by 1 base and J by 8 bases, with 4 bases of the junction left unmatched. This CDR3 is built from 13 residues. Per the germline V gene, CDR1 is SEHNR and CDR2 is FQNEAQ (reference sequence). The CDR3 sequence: CASSLEGAQGYTF. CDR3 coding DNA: TGTGCCAGCAGCTTAGAGGGGGCGCAGGGCTACACCTTC.

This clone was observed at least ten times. Written as DNA, the CDR3 is TGCGCCAGCAGCACGAGGCTAGCGGGGGTTAGGAATGAGCAGTTCTTC. Its translation is CASSTRLAGVRNEQFF. This chain links TRBV5-1 with TRBJ2-1; 10 positions agree with TRBD2. CDR3 length: 16 residues. CDR1 and CDR2 from the germline V gene are SGHRS and YFSETQ. V lost 4 bases and J lost 7; bases outside the gene matches: 11.